This T cell receptor (beta chain) was identified in a study of control samples from healthy donors and cancer patients. Some clones are missing from TCRdb's copy, which holds only in-frame ones; the method was immunoSEQ multiplex PCR. The data hold 98,000 or so clones, with 88% observed a single time. The CDR3 runs 13 residues. CDR1 and CDR2 (germline): WSHSY, SAAADI. V gave up 6 bases and J gave up 2 bases, with 10 bases separating them. The material sequenced was blood. The receptor's source is a woman aged 70 to 79 in good health. The chain uses TRBV10-2 and TRBJ1-1; D unclear. CDR3 in amino acids: CASSGIPNTEAFF. Written as DNA, the CDR3 is TGCGCCAGCAGCGGGATTCCCAACACTGAAGCTTTCTTT.